This T cell receptor beta chain was found in a study of blood T cell repertoires in COVID-19. This CDR3 is built from 14 residues. Germline-derived CDR1 and CDR2 are SGHTA and FQGNSA. The germline V and J ends were trimmed by 2 bases and 0 bases, with 8 bases remaining between them. Assay: immunoSEQ multiplex PCR; the TCRdb copy retains only in-frame clones and omits some. The sample includes over 250,000 clones, over 75% of them seen just once. The TCR comes from a woman in her 70s with COVID-19, enrolled during active disease. The sequenced material came from peripheral blood. The gene calls are TRBV7-2 and TRBJ2-7, with D unresolved. The CDR3: CASSLNRFSYEQYF. CDR3 bases: TGTGCCAGCAGCTTAAACAGATTCTCCTACGAGCAGTACTTC.